Shown below are 5 T cell receptor beta chains from a single sample sequenced in a study of Graves' ophthalmopathy and Graves' hyperthyroidism. Amplifying from RNA transcripts, the study obtained TCR beta CDR3 regions. Investigators did first-round RT-PCR with HTBI primers, then second-round multiplex PCR. MiXCR, run by TCRdb on the multiplex PCR reads, gives a single entry per CDR3 protein. The repertoire holds 500,000 to 700,000 distinct CDR3 sequences, with approximately 37% as singletons. The sequenced sample consisted of peripheral blood or thyroid tissue (not recorded which). The origin of the receptors is an adult man with Graves' hyperthyroidism.

This clonotype was observed a few times. J is TRBJ1-2 and V is TRBV24-1, with a tentative D call TRBD1 (6 bases). V was trimmed by 6 bases and J by 4 bases, leaving 11 bases between them. Germline values: CDR1 KGHDR, CDR2 SFDVKD. The CDR3 length is 13 residues. The CDR3 coding sequence is TGTGCCACCAGTTCCGGGGGCGGCTATGGCTACACCTTC. It encodes CATSSGGGYGYTF.

This rearrangement joins TRBV15 to TRBJ2-4, with D possibly matching TRBD1 (7 bases). Trimming left V 4 bases short and J 8 bases short, with 21 bases between. From germline, CDR1 is LNHNV and CDR2 YYDKDF (reference sequence). The CDR3 is 16 residues long. The chain's CDR3 is CATSTIEGGRGDIQYF. The CDR3 DNA is TGTGCCACCAGCACCATAGAAGGAGGCAGGGGGGACATTCAGTACTTC.

This clonotype was observed many times. The chain is built from TRBV7-9 and TRBJ1-5; D is unresolved. In germline, CDR1 is SEHNR, CDR2 FQNEAQ (reference sequence). The V end lost 3 bases, the J end lost 1 base, and 4 bases lay between the germline ends. The CDR3 totals 13 residues. CDR3 DNA: TGTGCCAGCAGCTTCGGGAGCAATCAGCCCCAGCATTTT. Encoded protein: CASSFGSNQPQHF.

With respect to this clonotype: The conserved final phenylalanine or tryptophan is absent from the CDR3, which likely points to a read error. The V call is TRBV11-1, the J call TRBJ2-7; D gene ambiguous. The germline V and J ends were trimmed by 0 bases and 6 bases, with 9 bases remaining between them. Germline values: CDR1 SGHAT, CDR2 FQDESV (reference sequence). The CDR3 consists of 13 residues. The CDR3 bases are TGTGCCAGCAGCTTAGCGGTCGCTACCGAGCAGTACTTG. This translates into CASSLAVATEQYL.

The chain uses TRBV12-3 or TRBV12-4 and TRBJ1-2; the D gene is possibly TRBD1 (5 bases). Trimming removed 3 bases at V and 14 bases at J, with 13 bases between. The length of the CDR3 is 11 residues. The CDR3 reads CASSLPGTGTF. The CDR3 DNA sequence: TGTGCCAGCAGTTTGCCAGGGACGGGTACCTTC.